These T cell receptor beta chains were read from a single sample in a study of regulatory T cells in long-lasting Graves disease. One entry per CDR3 protein, called by TCRdb with MiXCR from the multiplex PCR reads. This table has approximately 440,000 distinct CDR3 sequences, about 25% appearing once. The sequences come from peripheral blood mononuclear cells (PBMCs), collected when the disease was refractory, from a patient treated with antithyroid drugs. These receptors all come from a female donor with Graves disease. The conserved cysteine and the conserved F or W are not part of the CDR3 here. D genes are given only for firm matches.

J gene: TRBJ2-5
CDR3 length: 11
V gene: TRBV11-2
D gene: NA
CDR3 protein: ASTIPGGQTQY

J gene: TRBJ2-1
CDR3 length: 15
V gene: TRBV28
D gene: NA
CDR3 protein: ASSPMGIRSSYNEQF

J gene: TRBJ1-1
CDR3 length: 8
V gene: TRBV12-5
D gene: NA
CDR3 protein: ASGLGRAF

J gene: TRBJ2-7
CDR3 length: 14
V gene: TRBV25-1
D gene: NA
CDR3 protein: ASSEQGSDPFYEQY

J gene: TRBJ1-2
CDR3 length: 12
V gene: TRBV20-1
D gene: NA
CDR3 protein: SANPGQRNYGYT

J gene: TRBJ1-2
CDR3 length: 10
V gene: TRBV20-1
D gene: NA
CDR3 protein: SAGANNYGYT

J gene: TRBJ1-6
CDR3 length: 13
V gene: TRBV5-6
D gene: NA
CDR3 protein: ASSQPGLNNSPLH

J gene: TRBJ2-7
CDR3 length: 10
V gene: TRBV6-1
D gene: NA
CDR3 protein: ASSESEYEQY

J gene: TRBJ1-2
CDR3 length: 10
V gene: TRBV15
D gene: NA
CDR3 protein: ATSRANYGYT

J gene: TRBJ1-6
CDR3 length: 12
V gene: TRBV2
D gene: NA
CDR3 protein: ASSPPGTNSPLH

J gene: TRBJ2-7
CDR3 length: 13
V gene: TRBV5-1
D gene: NA
CDR3 protein: ASSISDQLSYEQY

J gene: TRBJ2-5
CDR3 length: 10
V gene: TRBV30
D gene: TRBD2
CDR3 protein: ALDLAEETQY

J gene: TRBJ2-5
CDR3 length: 12
V gene: TRBV7-9
D gene: NA
CDR3 protein: ASSFSSYQETQY

J gene: TRBJ2-1
CDR3 length: 12
V gene: TRBV20-1
D gene: TRBD2
CDR3 protein: SAPRGGSHNEQF

J gene: TRBJ2-1
CDR3 length: 13
V gene: TRBV25-1
D gene: TRBD2
CDR3 protein: ASSERLAGYNEQF

J gene: TRBJ2-1
CDR3 length: 14
V gene: TRBV12-3/TRBV12-4
D gene: NA
CDR3 protein: ASSKTGLREGIEQF

J gene: TRBJ2-3
CDR3 length: 13
V gene: TRBV9
D gene: TRBD1
CDR3 protein: ASSVTQGHTGTQY

J gene: TRBJ2-7
CDR3 length: 16
V gene: TRBV10-3
D gene: TRBD2
CDR3 protein: AISGPLRTSGVTYEQY

J gene: TRBJ1-6
CDR3 length: 13
V gene: TRBV5-4
D gene: TRBD1
CDR3 protein: ASSLGTGNDSPLH

J gene: TRBJ1-2
CDR3 length: 13
V gene: TRBV5-1
D gene: NA
CDR3 protein: ASSHDARGGGGYT

J gene: TRBJ1-1
CDR3 length: 10
V gene: TRBV2
D gene: NA
CDR3 protein: ASKFLNTEAF

J gene: TRBJ1-4
CDR3 length: 11
V gene: TRBV5-1
D gene: TRBD1
CDR3 protein: ASSPQGRGKLF

J gene: TRBJ1-5
CDR3 length: 12
V gene: TRBV20-1
D gene: NA
CDR3 protein: SARSGPSNQPQH

J gene: TRBJ1-4
CDR3 length: 13
V gene: TRBV2
D gene: NA
CDR3 protein: ASTPGKRASEKLF

J gene: TRBJ1-1
CDR3 length: 9
V gene: TRBV5-1
D gene: NA
CDR3 protein: ASSYQDTAF

J gene: TRBJ1-1
CDR3 length: 13
V gene: TRBV19
D gene: NA
CDR3 protein: ASSRTELMSTEAF

J gene: TRBJ2-2
CDR3 length: 13
V gene: TRBV28
D gene: TRBD1
CDR3 protein: ASSSGQGSTGELF

J gene: TRBJ2-7
CDR3 length: 12
V gene: TRBV13
D gene: TRBD1
CDR3 protein: ASTKNRGSYEQY

J gene: TRBJ1-1
CDR3 length: 11
V gene: TRBV27
D gene: NA
CDR3 protein: ASSPFGNTEAF

J gene: TRBJ2-2
CDR3 length: 12
V gene: TRBV12-3/TRBV12-4
D gene: TRBD2
CDR3 protein: ASSYSGTPGELF

J gene: TRBJ2-2
CDR3 length: 11
V gene: TRBV2
D gene: TRBD2
CDR3 protein: ATKLAATGELF

J gene: TRBJ1-5
CDR3 length: 12
V gene: TRBV6-5
D gene: NA
CDR3 protein: ASSYSVVNQPQH

J gene: TRBJ2-5
CDR3 length: 13
V gene: TRBV20-1
D gene: TRBD2
CDR3 protein: SASRLAGVGETQY

J gene: TRBJ2-2
CDR3 length: 13
V gene: TRBV11-3
D gene: TRBD1
CDR3 protein: ASSIGQGNTGELF

J gene: TRBJ1-1
CDR3 length: 13
V gene: TRBV29-1
D gene: NA
CDR3 protein: SVAWGGAMNTEAF

J gene: TRBJ1-2
CDR3 length: 12
V gene: TRBV12-3/TRBV12-4
D gene: NA
CDR3 protein: ASSYLGDALSYT